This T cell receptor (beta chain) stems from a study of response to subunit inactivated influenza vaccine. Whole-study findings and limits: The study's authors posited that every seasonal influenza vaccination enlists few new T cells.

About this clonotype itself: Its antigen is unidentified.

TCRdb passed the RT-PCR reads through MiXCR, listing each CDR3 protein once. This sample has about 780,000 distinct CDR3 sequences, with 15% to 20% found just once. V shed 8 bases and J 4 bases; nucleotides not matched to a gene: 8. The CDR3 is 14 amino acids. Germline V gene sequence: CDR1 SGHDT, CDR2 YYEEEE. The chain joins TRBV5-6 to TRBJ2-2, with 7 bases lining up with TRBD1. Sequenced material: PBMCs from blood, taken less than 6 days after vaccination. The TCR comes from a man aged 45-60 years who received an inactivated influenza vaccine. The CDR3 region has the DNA TGTGCCAGGAGCCTCGGGACAGCCACCGGGGAGCTGTTTTTT. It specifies CARSLGTATGELFF. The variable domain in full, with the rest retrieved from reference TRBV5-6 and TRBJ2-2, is DAGVTQSPTHLIKTRGQQVTLRCSPKSGHDTVSWYQQALGQGPQFIFQYYEEEERQRGNFPDRFSGHQFPNYSSELNVNALLLGDSALYLCARSLGTATGELFFGEGSRLTVL.